A selection of T cell receptor beta chains follows, all from one sample in a study of shared clonotypes between healthy human individuals. Generated by immunoSEQ multiplex PCR, the TCRdb table keeps only in-frame clones and is missing some. The table has about 1 million clones, approximately 72% seen once; the top ten hold approximately 1.5%. Sequencing input: memory CD4+ T cells sorted from blood. Every receptor here comes from a man younger than 35 in good health. CDR3s include the opening cysteine and the closing phenylalanine or tryptophan. Each record gives: J gene, clone size, V gene, D gene, CDR3 DNA, CDR3 protein. The D gene is left open where the match is weak. Rows may omit the clone size; those that give it use once, few, many or a size class.

j_gene: TRBJ2-3; abundance: .; v_gene: TRBV6-1; d_gene: .; CDR3nt: TGTGCCAGCAGCCGAAGCGGGCCCAGCACAGATACGCAGTATTTT; CDR3aa: CASSRSGPSTDTQYF
j_gene: TRBJ1-5; abundance: few; v_gene: TRBV5-8; d_gene: .; CDR3nt: TGTGCCAGCAGCTTCAGGACCAATGCTTATAGCAATCAGCCCCAGCATTTT; CDR3aa: CASSFRTNAYSNQPQHF
j_gene: TRBJ2-1; abundance: .; v_gene: TRBV18; d_gene: .; CDR3nt: TGTGCCAGCTCACCAGGGGTTTACAATGAGCAGTTCTTC; CDR3aa: CASSPGVYNEQFF
j_gene: TRBJ2-3; abundance: many; v_gene: TRBV4-1; d_gene: .; CDR3nt: TGCGCCAGCAGCCCGGGCGGCCGGAGCACAGATACGCAGTATTTT; CDR3aa: CASSPGGRSTDTQYF
j_gene: TRBJ1-1; abundance: few; v_gene: TRBV30; d_gene: .; CDR3nt: TGTGCCTGGAGGTCTGGCACCCACACTGAAGCTTTCTTT; CDR3aa: CAWRSGTHTEAFF
j_gene: TRBJ2-3; abundance: .; v_gene: TRBV27; d_gene: .; CDR3nt: TGTGCCAGCAGTGGTTCGAACACAGATACGCAGTATTTT; CDR3aa: CASSGSNTDTQYF
j_gene: TRBJ2-7; abundance: .; v_gene: TRBV10-2; d_gene: .; CDR3nt: TGCGCCAGCACCGACCTTAGCGTCTGGAGCTCCTACGAGCAGTACTTC; CDR3aa: CASTDLSVWSSYEQYF
j_gene: TRBJ1-1; abundance: .; v_gene: TRBV7-8; d_gene: .; CDR3nt: TGTGCCAGCAGCTTACAGGGGAGGGGCACTGAAGCTTTCTTT; CDR3aa: CASSLQGRGTEAFF
j_gene: TRBJ2-2; abundance: .; v_gene: TRBV27; d_gene: TRBD2; CDR3nt: TGTGCCAGCAGTCCGCGGAATCGTTTAGCGGGGACCGGGGAGCTGTTTTTT; CDR3aa: CASSPRNRLAGTGELFF
j_gene: TRBJ2-6; abundance: many; v_gene: TRBV30; d_gene: .; CDR3nt: TGTGCCTGGGGAGGGATCTCTGGGGCCAACGTCCTGACTTTC; CDR3aa: CAWGGISGANVLTF
j_gene: TRBJ2-1; abundance: .; v_gene: TRBV5-1; d_gene: TRBD2; CDR3nt: TGCGCCAGCAATGGCGGGAGTAAGTCAAATGAGCAGTTCTTC; CDR3aa: CASNGGSKSNEQFF
j_gene: TRBJ2-2; abundance: .; v_gene: TRBV9; d_gene: .; CDR3nt: TGTGCCAGCAGCGTGTATTCGACAGGGAACACCGGGGAGCTGTTTTTT; CDR3aa: CASSVYSTGNTGELFF
j_gene: TRBJ1-2; abundance: .; v_gene: TRBV4-1; d_gene: TRBD1; CDR3nt: TGCGCCAGCACCCCAGACGAGACAGGGTTGGGTGGCTACACCTTC; CDR3aa: CASTPDETGLGGYTF
j_gene: TRBJ2-6; abundance: .; v_gene: TRBV2; d_gene: .; CDR3nt: TGTGCCAGCAGTGACTCAGGGTATAGAGGGACTGGGGCCAACGTCCTGACTTTC; CDR3aa: CASSDSGYRGTGANVLTF
j_gene: TRBJ2-1; abundance: .; v_gene: TRBV2; d_gene: .; CDR3nt: TGTGCCAGCAGTTCCCCGGGTCTAGGGGGTGAGCAGTTCTTC; CDR3aa: CASSSPGLGGEQFF
j_gene: TRBJ2-7; abundance: .; v_gene: TRBV6-5; d_gene: .; CDR3nt: TGTGCCAGCAGTTACCCAGGGACACTTAACTACGAGCAGTACTTC; CDR3aa: CASSYPGTLNYEQYF
j_gene: TRBJ2-3; abundance: .; v_gene: TRBV10-2; d_gene: .; CDR3nt: TGCGCCAGCAGGGGGGCCTCCTTCACAGATACGCAGTATTTT; CDR3aa: CASRGASFTDTQYF
j_gene: TRBJ2-7; abundance: .; v_gene: TRBV29-1; d_gene: TRBD1; CDR3nt: TGCAGCGTTTGGACAGGGGCGAGCTCCTACGAGCAGTACTTC; CDR3aa: CSVWTGASSYEQYF
j_gene: TRBJ1-2; abundance: .; v_gene: TRBV7-2; d_gene: .; CDR3nt: TGTGCCAGCAGCTTTGGCCCCTTGGGTGGCTACACCTTC; CDR3aa: CASSFGPLGGYTF
j_gene: TRBJ2-2; abundance: .; v_gene: TRBV15; d_gene: TRBD2; CDR3nt: TGTGCCACCAGCAGATTCGGAGCGGGAGGGAACGGGGAGCTGTTTTTT; CDR3aa: CATSRFGAGGNGELFF
j_gene: TRBJ2-7; abundance: .; v_gene: TRBV2; d_gene: .; CDR3nt: TGTGCCAGCGGTCGCTACGAGCAGTACTTC; CDR3aa: CASGRYEQYF
j_gene: TRBJ1-5; abundance: .; v_gene: TRBV7-2; d_gene: TRBD1; CDR3nt: TGTGCCAGCAGCTTAGAAGGGACAGGGAATCAGCCCCAGCATTTT; CDR3aa: CASSLEGTGNQPQHF
j_gene: TRBJ2-4; abundance: few; v_gene: TRBV9; d_gene: .; CDR3nt: TGTGCCAGCAGCGTAGGGGATAGCCAAAACATTCAGTACTTC; CDR3aa: CASSVGDSQNIQYF
j_gene: TRBJ2-7; abundance: .; v_gene: TRBV30; d_gene: TRBD1; CDR3nt: TGTGCCTGGAGTCAGGGGGCGCATGTTCAGCAGTACTTC; CDR3aa: CAWSQGAHVQQYF
j_gene: TRBJ1-1; abundance: .; v_gene: TRBV5-6; d_gene: TRBD1; CDR3nt: TGTGCCAGCTTGGGACAGTGGGGCACTGAAGCTTTCTTT; CDR3aa: CASLGQWGTEAFF